This is a list of T cell receptor beta chains from one sample in a study of shared clonotypes between healthy human individuals. Repertoires were generated with immunoSEQ multiplex PCR, while TCRdb's copy carries only in-frame clones and drops some. The data contain millions of clones, over 90% of them singletons. Sequencing was carried out using naive CD4+ T cells from PBMCs. The receptor set was obtained from a man between 18 and 29 years old in good health. Some clones in this sample may be carry-over from other donors' samples. Each CDR3 is given with its conserved first and last residue. A D gene is named only where the DNA matches it firmly. Rows may omit the clone size; those that give it use once, few, many or a size class.

length | D | V | size | CDR3
15 | TRBD1 | TRBV5-6 | - | CASSFGTGVSYEQYF
19 | TRBD2 | TRBV7-9 | once | CASGPDREAFVAYTGELFF
12 | - | TRBV7-9 | few | CASSLVLEKLFF
15 | - | TRBV18 | - | CASSPPGGENQPQHF
13 | TRBD2 | TRBV5-5 | - | CAVWREPHNEQFF
16 | TRBD1 | TRBV5-1 | - | CASSTRYRGSPDTQYF
10 | - | TRBV20-1 | - | CSPQMPTQYF
13 | - | TRBV28 | - | CASSLTGVGELFF
13 | - | TRBV14 | - | CASSQGAGNTIYF
19 | - | TRBV5-3 | - | CARSLEGPSVNPGGGELFF
15 | - | TRBV5-1 | - | CASSGRTSAYNEQFF
15 | - | TRBV18 | - | CASSPRTANTGELFF
15 | TRBD2 | TRBV9 | - | CASSEGLASNNEQFF
16 | - | TRBV27 | few | CASSSLSLDSNQPQHF
13 | TRBD2 | TRBV27 | - | CASTIAGADTQYF
18 | TRBD2 | TRBV5-1 | - | CASSSGLAGGLITDTQYF
14 | - | TRBV5-1 | - | CASSLASYEETQYF
14 | - | TRBV5-1 | - | CASSLAPRGYEQYF
17 | - | TRBV5-6 | - | CASSSRLTATSGNTIYF
14 | TRBD2 | TRBV2 | once | CASSVWEGLYEQYF
15 | TRBD2 | TRBV7-2 | - | CASSVGLAEYNEQFF
16 | - | TRBV5-1 | - | CASSRGLLPNTGELFF
15 | - | TRBV7-6 | once | CASSRGTPNTGELFF
11 | - | TRBV30 | few | CAWHYTGELFF
15 | TRBD1 | TRBV27 | - | CASSFGQGAGYGYTF
9 | - | TRBV6-1 | - | CASHDEQYF
14 | - | TRBV11-2 | - | CASSPRTSTDTQYF
15 | - | TRBV30 | - | CAWSVWGSSGNTIYF
14 | - | TRBV30 | - | CAWSVGTLGGIQYF
15 | - | TRBV7-2 | - | CASSLVGLLNTEAFF
16 | - | TRBV9 | - | CASSVFVGSDTGELFF
12 | - | TRBV11-2 | - | CASSVSTDTQYF